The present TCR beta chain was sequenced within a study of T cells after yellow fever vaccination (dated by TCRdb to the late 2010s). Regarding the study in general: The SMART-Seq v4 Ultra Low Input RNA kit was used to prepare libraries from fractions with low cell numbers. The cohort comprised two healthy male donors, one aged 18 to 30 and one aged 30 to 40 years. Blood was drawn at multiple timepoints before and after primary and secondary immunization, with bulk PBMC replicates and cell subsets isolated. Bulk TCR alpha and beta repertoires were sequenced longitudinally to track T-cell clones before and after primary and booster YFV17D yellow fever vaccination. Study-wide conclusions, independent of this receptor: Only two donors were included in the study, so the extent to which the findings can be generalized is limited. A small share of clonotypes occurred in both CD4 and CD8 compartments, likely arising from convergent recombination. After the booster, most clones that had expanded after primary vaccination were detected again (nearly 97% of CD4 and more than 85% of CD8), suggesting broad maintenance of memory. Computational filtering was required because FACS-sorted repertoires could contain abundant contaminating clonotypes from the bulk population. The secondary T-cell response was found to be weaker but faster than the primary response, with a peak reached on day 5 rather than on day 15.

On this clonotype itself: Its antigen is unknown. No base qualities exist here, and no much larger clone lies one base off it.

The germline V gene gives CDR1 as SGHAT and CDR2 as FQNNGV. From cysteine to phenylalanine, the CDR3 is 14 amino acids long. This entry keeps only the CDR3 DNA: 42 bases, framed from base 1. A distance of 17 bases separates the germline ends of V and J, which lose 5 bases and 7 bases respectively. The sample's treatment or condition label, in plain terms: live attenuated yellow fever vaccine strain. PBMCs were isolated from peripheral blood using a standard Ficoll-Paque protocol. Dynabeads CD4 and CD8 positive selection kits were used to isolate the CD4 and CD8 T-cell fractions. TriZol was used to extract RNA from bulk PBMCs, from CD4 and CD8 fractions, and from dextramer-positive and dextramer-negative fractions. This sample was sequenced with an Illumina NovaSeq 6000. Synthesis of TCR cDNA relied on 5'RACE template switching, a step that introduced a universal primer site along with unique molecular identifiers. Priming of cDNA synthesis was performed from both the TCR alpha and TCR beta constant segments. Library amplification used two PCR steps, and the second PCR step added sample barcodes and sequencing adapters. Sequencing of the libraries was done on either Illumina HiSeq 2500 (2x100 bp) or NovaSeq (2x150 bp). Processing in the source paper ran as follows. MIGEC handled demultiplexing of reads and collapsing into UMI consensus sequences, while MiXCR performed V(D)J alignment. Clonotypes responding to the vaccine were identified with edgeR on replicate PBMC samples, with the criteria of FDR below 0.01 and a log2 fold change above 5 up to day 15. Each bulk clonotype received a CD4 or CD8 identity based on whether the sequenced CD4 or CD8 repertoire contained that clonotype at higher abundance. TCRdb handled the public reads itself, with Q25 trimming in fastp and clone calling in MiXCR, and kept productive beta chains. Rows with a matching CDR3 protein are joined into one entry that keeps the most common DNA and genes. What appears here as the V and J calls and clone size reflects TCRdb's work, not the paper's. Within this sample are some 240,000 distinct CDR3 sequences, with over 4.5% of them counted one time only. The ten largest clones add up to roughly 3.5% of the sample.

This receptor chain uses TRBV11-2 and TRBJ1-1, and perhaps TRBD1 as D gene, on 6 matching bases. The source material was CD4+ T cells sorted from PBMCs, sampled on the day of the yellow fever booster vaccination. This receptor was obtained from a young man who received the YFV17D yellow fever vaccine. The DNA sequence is TGTGCCAGCAGCCTAGTCAGGGGCCGAGGTGAAGCTTTCTTT. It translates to CASSLVRGRGEAFF.